Presented here are 9 T cell receptor beta chains from one specimen sequenced in a study of regulatory T cells in long-lasting Graves disease. Noted time point: persistent/refractory GD, antithyroid drugs over 5 years with positive TRAb. The TCR library was made from RNA that had been extracted from PBMCs in TRIzol. Through Arm-PCR of CDR3 regions and iRepertoire HTBI primers, TCR beta libraries were built. TCRdb re-analysed the multiplex PCR reads in MiXCR, keeping a single row per CDR3 protein. Among some 450,000 distinct CDR3 sequences, 20% to 25% were seen once, and the ten largest hold roughly a quarter. The specimen was peripheral blood mononuclear cells (PBMCs), collected when the disease was refractory, from a patient treated with antithyroid drugs. These receptors were obtained from a female donor with Graves disease.

The genes are TRBV30 and TRBJ2-7, with TRBD1 as a possible D gene (6 bases). Germline V gene sequence: CDR1 GTSNPN, CDR2 SVGIG (reference sequence). V gave up 4 bases and J gave up 2 bases, with 9 bases separating them. The CDR3 is made up of 12 amino acids. The CDR3 is CAWKSGAYEQYF. The CDR3 nucleotides are TGTGCCTGGAAGTCAGGGGCCTACGAGCAGTACTTC.

Of note for this clonotype: A much larger clone sits a single nucleotide away, making a read error possible. The V call is TRBV7-9, the J call TRBJ2-2; unclear D gene. Per germline, CDR1 SEHNR and CDR2 FQNEAQ (reference sequence). Trimming pared 8 bases from V and 6 bases from J, leaving 4 bases between. The CDR3 is 10 residues long. The CDR3 region has the DNA TGTGCCAGCTACGCCGGGGAGCTGTTTTTT. This encodes CASYAGELFF.

This clonotype has more than one count but fewer than ten. The chain couples TRBV14 to TRBJ2-7, with 7 nucleotides matching TRBD1. The CDR3 has 14 amino acids. The trim removed 4 bases at V and 2 bases at J, leaving 5 bases unmatched. Looked up from germline, CDR1 is SGHDN and CDR2 is FVKESK. The CDR3 nucleotides are TGTGCCAGCAGCCCGGACAGGAGAACCTACGAGCAGTACTTC. Translation gives CASSPDRRTYEQYF.

This clonotype was recorded at least ten times. The chain uses TRBV28 and TRBJ2-5; 12 nucleotides line up with TRBD2. V shed 2 bases and J 7 bases; nucleotides not matched to a gene: 11. The CDR3 has 17 amino acids. From germline, CDR1 is MDHEN and CDR2 SYDVKM. The CDR3 nucleotides read TGTGCCAGCAGTTTAGTCAAGCTAGCGGGGGGGTCGGGGACCCAGTACTTC. This sequence encodes CASSLVKLAGGSGTQYF. The entire variable domain, with the rest obtained from reference TRBV28 and TRBJ2-5, is as follows: DVKVTQSSRYLVKRTGEKVFLECVQDMDHENMFWYRQDPGLGLRLIYFSYDVKMKEKGDIPEGYSVSREKKERFSLILESASTNQTSMYLCASSLVKLAGGSGTQYFGPGTRLLVL.

This clonotype occurred a few times. The rearrangement joins TRBV4-1 to TRBJ1-1, with D possibly TRBD1 on 5 matching bases. Germline V gene sequence: CDR1 MGHRA, CDR2 YSYEKL. CDR3 size: 15 residues. V was shortened by 3 bases and J by 3 bases, with 14 bases between the two germline ends. As DNA, the CDR3 is TGCGCCAGCAGCCACGAAGGACGGGGGGACACTGAAGCTTTCTTT. It translates to CASSHEGRGDTEAFF.

This clonotype was seen ten or more times. V gene TRBV5-6 combines with J gene TRBJ2-7; TRBD1 is a possible D gene (5 bases). The CDR3 contains 14 residues. Germline V gives CDR1 SGHDT, CDR2 YYEEEE. Trimming left V 0 bases short and J 6 bases short, with 13 bases between. CDR3 region: CASSLVQGAGEQYF. CDR3 DNA sequence: TGTGCCAGCAGCTTGGTTCAAGGGGCCGGCGAGCAGTACTTC.

This clonotype has more than one count but fewer than ten. The rearrangement joins TRBV19 to TRBJ2-7; TRBD1 matches at 8 bases. V trimming: 3 bases; J trimming: 6 bases; junction bases outside the gene matches: 13. The V gene's germline CDR1 is LNHDA and CDR2 SQIVND (reference sequence). The CDR3 consists of 16 residues. The DNA for the CDR3 is TGTGCCAGTAGTATTGGCGCAGGGGGCACCATCGGCGAGCAGTACTTC. It translates to CASSIGAGGTIGEQYF. The whole variable domain, remainder taken from reference TRBV19 and TRBJ2-7, is DGGITQSPKYLFRKEGQNVTLSCEQNLNHDAMYWYRQDPGQGLRLIYYSQIVNDFQKGDIAEGYSVSREKKESFPLTVTSAQKNPTAFYLCASSIGAGGTIGEQYFGPGTRLTVT.

The V and J genes are TRBV3-1 and TRBJ2-2; D unclear. The V end was cut by 2 bases, the J end by 6 bases, with 10 bases between. Germline CDR1 is LGHDT and CDR2 is YNNKEL (reference sequence). The CDR3 runs to 14 residues. DNA for the CDR3: TGTGCCAGCAGCCAACTACCAACCGCCGGGGAGCTGTTTTTT. Its translation: CASSQLPTAGELFF.

This clonotype was seen ten or more times. The rearrangement uses TRBV28 and TRBJ1-1; D call uncertain. Trimming cost V 1 base and J 10 bases, with 10 bases left between them. Germline V gene data show CDR1 as MDHEN and CDR2 as SYDVKM. CDR3 length: 12 amino acids. The CDR3 sequence is CASSLLGGGAFF. The CDR3 nucleotides read TGTGCCAGCAGTTTATTGGGTGGAGGAGCTTTCTTT.